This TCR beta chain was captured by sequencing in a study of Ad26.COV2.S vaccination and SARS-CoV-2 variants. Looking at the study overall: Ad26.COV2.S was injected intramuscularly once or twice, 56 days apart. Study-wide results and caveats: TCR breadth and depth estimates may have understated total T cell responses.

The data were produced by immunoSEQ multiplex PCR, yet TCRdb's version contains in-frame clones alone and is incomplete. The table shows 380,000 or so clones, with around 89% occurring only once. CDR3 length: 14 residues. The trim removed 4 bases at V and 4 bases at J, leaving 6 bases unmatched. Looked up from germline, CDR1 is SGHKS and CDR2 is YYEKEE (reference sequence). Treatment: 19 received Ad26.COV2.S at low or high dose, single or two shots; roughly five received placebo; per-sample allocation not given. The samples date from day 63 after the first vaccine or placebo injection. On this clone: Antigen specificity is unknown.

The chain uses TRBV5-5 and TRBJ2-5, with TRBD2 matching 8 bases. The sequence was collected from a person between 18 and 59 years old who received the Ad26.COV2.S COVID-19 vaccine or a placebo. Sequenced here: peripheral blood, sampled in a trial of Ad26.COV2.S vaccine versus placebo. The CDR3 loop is CASSNGGDPETQYF. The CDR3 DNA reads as TGTGCCAGCAGCAACGGGGGGGATCCAGAGACCCAGTACTTC.